Shown below are 20 T cell receptor beta chains from a single sample sequenced in a study of neurological immune-mediated disorders. TCRdb independently ran MiXCR on the 5' RACE reads; one entry per CDR3 protein. This sample has 50,000 to 65,000 distinct CDR3 sequences, with 4.5% to 5.5% found just once. Sequences were obtained from PBMCs. Receptors were obtained from a woman in her fifties or sixties with multiple sclerosis.

This clonotype appeared many times. This chain connects TRBV12-3 or TRBV12-4 to TRBJ2-2; D unresolved. CDR3 size: 13 residues. V lost 6 bases and J 8 bases, leaving 13 bases between the germline ends. CDR3 region: CASRAFSTGELFF. The CDR3 bases are TGTGCCAGCAGAGCCTTCAGCACGGGGGAGCTGTTTTTT.

This clonotype was detected many times. The chain recombines TRBV11-2 with TRBJ2-1; 7 positions agree with TRBD1. The CDR3 is 14 residues long. Trimming took 5 bases from V and 1 from J; bases not matched to a gene: 2. Germline loops: CDR1 SGHAT, CDR2 FQNNGV. Here the CDR3 reads CASSPGQSYNEQFF. The CDR3 DNA is TGTGCCAGCAGCCCGGGACAGTCCTACAATGAGCAGTTCTTC.

This clonotype was detected ten times or more. Written as DNA, the CDR3 is TGCAGTGCTATTTTTGTCGGGGAAGATAGCAATCAGCCCCAGCATTTT. It encodes CSAIFVGEDSNQPQHF. This chain uses TRBV20-1 with TRBJ1-5, with unresolved D. V was cut by 4 bases and J by 0 bases, with 16 bases left in between. Per the germline V gene, CDR1 is DFQATT and CDR2 is SNEGSKA (reference sequence). The CDR3 is 16 amino acids.

The V call is TRBV3-1, the J call TRBJ1-2, with D perhaps TRBD1 (5 bases). This CDR3 spans 14 amino acids. Germline V lookup: CDR1 LGHDT, CDR2 YNNKEL (reference sequence). The V and J ends lost 6 bases and 5 bases respectively, with 16 bases between them. CDR3 nucleotide sequence: TGTGCCAGCAGTGGCATCCAGGGAGGATATGGCTACACCTTC. It encodes CASSGIQGGYGYTF.

Many counts were recorded for this clonotype. The chain combines TRBV20-1 with TRBJ2-5; D gene uncertain. Germline CDR1 and CDR2: DFQATT and SNEGSKA (reference sequence). This CDR3 has 12 residues. V lost 1 base and J 3 bases, leaving 6 bases between the germline ends. CDR3 nucleotides: TGCAGTGCTAGAGTCCTCGAAGAGACCCAGTACTTC. Protein sequence: CSARVLEETQYF.

This clonotype was counted many times. The rearrangement links TRBV20-1 to TRBJ1-1; no firm D call. The CDR3 totals 15 residues. CDR1 and CDR2 from the germline V gene are DFQATT and SNEGSKA (reference sequence). V lost 4 bases, J lost 3 bases, and 18 bases lay in between. For the CDR3, the DNA is TGCAGTGCTACCACTCCTCAGAACGGTTACACTGAAGCTTTCTTT. It is translated as CSATTPQNGYTEAFF.

This clonotype has ten or more counts. The chain couples TRBV3-1 to TRBJ1-5, with D possibly being TRBD1 (6 bases). V was clipped by 4 bases and J by 1 base, with 8 bases between them. CDR3 length: 14 residues. Germline CDR1 LGHDT, CDR2 YNNKEL (reference sequence). CDR3: CASSRQGSNQPQHF. The CDR3, as DNA: TGTGCCAGCAGCCGTCAGGGGAGCAATCAGCCCCAGCATTTT.

This clonotype was counted ten times or more. The J gene is TRBJ2-2, the V gene TRBV13; D gene uncertain. The CDR3 sequence is 15 residues long. CDR1 and CDR2 from the germline V gene are PRHDT and FYEKMQ (reference sequence). V was cut by 0 bases and J by 2 bases, with 7 bases left in between. CDR3 protein: CASSLGPLNTGELFF. CDR3 DNA: TGTGCCAGCAGCTTAGGCCCCCTCAACACCGGGGAGCTGTTTTTT.

In its sample, this clonotype was seen many times. The V and J genes are TRBV5-1 and TRBJ2-1, with D possibly matching TRBD1 (5 bases). Germline CDR1 reads SGHRS; CDR2 reads YFSETQ. This CDR3 contains 14 residues. Trimming cost V 1 base and J 9 bases, with 14 bases left between them. DNA of the CDR3: TGCGCCAGCAGCTTGTGGCAGGGAAGGGCTGAGCAGTTCTTC. This encodes CASSLWQGRAEQFF.

This clonotype was seen a handful of times. A much larger clone lies one base from this, so it may be a read error. J is TRBJ2-4 and V is TRBV28, with D perhaps TRBD2 (7 bases). This CDR3 has 13 amino acids. Per the germline V gene, CDR1 is MDHEN and CDR2 is SYDVKM. CDR3: CATLGGAKKIQYF. CDR3 DNA sequence: TGTGCCACCCTAGGGGGGGCCAAAAAAATTCAGTACTTC.

This clonotype was counted at least ten times. The chain combines TRBV10-3 with TRBJ2-7, with TRBD2 as a possible D gene (5 bases). Deletions cut 2 bases from V and 2 bases from J, with 7 bases between. Germline CDR1 reads ENHRY; CDR2 reads SYGVKD. The CDR3 contains 13 residues. The CDR3 protein is CAISERRAYEQYF. The CDR3 DNA sequence: TGTGCCATCAGTGAGCGGCGGGCCTACGAGCAGTACTTC.

This clonotype appeared many times. The chain couples TRBV28 to TRBJ2-3; D unclear. The germline CDR1 and CDR2 sequences are MDHEN and SYDVKM. The CDR3 has 15 residues. V was trimmed by 4 bases and J by 5 bases, leaving 16 bases between them. The CDR3 bases are TGTGCCAGCAGTTCCTCAAGCGATCTGGGAGATACGCAGTATTTT. This translates into CASSSSSDLGDTQYF.

Comments on this clonotype: A much more abundant neighbour one base away suggests this may be a read error. V usage is TRBV20-1 and J usage is TRBJ2-2, with D possibly being TRBD2 (6 bases). The CDR3 loop spans 18 amino acids. Germline V lookup: CDR1 DFQATT, CDR2 SNEGSKA (reference sequence). CDR3 sequence: CSARGFRDDKTNTGGLFF. In DNA, the CDR3 is TGCAGTGCTAGAGGTTTCCGGGACGACAAGACGAACACCGGGGGGCTGTTTTTT.

Ten or more counts support this clonotype. The V call is TRBV5-1, the J call TRBJ2-7; a possible D gene is TRBD1 (5 bases). The CDR3 contains 15 residues. Trimming left V 1 base short and J 1 base short, with 12 bases between. CDR1 and CDR2 (germline): SGHRS, YFSETQ. In DNA, the CDR3 is TGCGCCAGCAGCTTGACAGGCAGTTTTTCCTACGAGCAGTACTTC. Its protein is CASSLTGSFSYEQYF.

This chain connects TRBV27 to TRBJ2-7; TRBD1 is a possible D gene (5 bases). There are 15 residues in the CDR3. The V end was cut by 8 bases, the J end by 5 bases, with 22 bases between. CDR1 is MNHEY and CDR2 is SMNVEV in the germline V gene (reference sequence). The CDR3 sequence is CASGQPGFRGNEQYF. Written as DNA, the CDR3 is TGTGCCAGCGGGCAGCCAGGGTTTAGAGGAAACGAGCAGTACTTC.

This clonotype was seen at least ten times. The junction departs from the called germline gene at one end, perhaps through a read error. The chain is built from TRBV7-2 and TRBJ1-5; D unresolved. The germline gives CDR1 SGHTA, CDR2 FQGNSA. The CDR3 spans 14 residues. The DNA of the CDR3 is TGTGCCAGCAGCGCGCCGTTTAGCAATCAGCCCCAGAATTTT. Protein product: CASSAPFSNQPQNF.

There are many counts of this clonotype. The chain has TRBV6-5 and TRBJ1-3; 8 bases match TRBD1. V gave up 0 bases and J gave up 0 bases; unmatched junction bases: 4. Looked up from germline, CDR1 is MNHEY and CDR2 is SVGAGI. This CDR3 has 17 residues. CDR3 region: CASSYSEGTGSGNTIYF. The CDR3 DNA reads TGTGCCAGCAGTTACTCTGAGGGGACAGGCTCTGGAAACACCATATATTTT.

This clonotype turned up a few times. The V gene is TRBV5-1, the J gene TRBJ2-7; tentative D call: TRBD1 (6 bases). Germline V gene lookup returns CDR1 SGHRS and CDR2 YFSETQ. Trimming removed 3 bases at V and 5 bases at J, with 9 bases between. The CDR3 covers 12 residues. The CDR3 DNA sequence: TGCGCCAGCAGCTCTACAGGGAACGAGCAGTACGTC. Translation gives CASSSTGNEQYV.

This clonotype was counted a few times. V and J are TRBV12-3 or TRBV12-4 and TRBJ1-1; 7 nucleotides line up with TRBD1. V lost 5 bases, J lost 0 bases, and 9 bases stayed unmatched. The CDR3 has 16 amino acids. CDR3 sequence (DNA): TGTGCCAGCAGTCCTCGGACAGGCCGCATGAACACTGAAGCTTTCTTT. This translates into CASSPRTGRMNTEAFF.

This clonotype was recorded many times. This chain uses TRBV20-1 with TRBJ2-1; D uncertain. Germline CDR1 is DFQATT and CDR2 is SNEGSKA (reference sequence). CDR3 length: 13 amino acids. V shed 5 bases and J shed 6 bases, with 14 bases lying between them. The CDR3 DNA follows: TGCAGTGCTGACAAGGTCAATTTCAATGAGCAGTTCTTC. Its protein is CSADKVNFNEQFF.